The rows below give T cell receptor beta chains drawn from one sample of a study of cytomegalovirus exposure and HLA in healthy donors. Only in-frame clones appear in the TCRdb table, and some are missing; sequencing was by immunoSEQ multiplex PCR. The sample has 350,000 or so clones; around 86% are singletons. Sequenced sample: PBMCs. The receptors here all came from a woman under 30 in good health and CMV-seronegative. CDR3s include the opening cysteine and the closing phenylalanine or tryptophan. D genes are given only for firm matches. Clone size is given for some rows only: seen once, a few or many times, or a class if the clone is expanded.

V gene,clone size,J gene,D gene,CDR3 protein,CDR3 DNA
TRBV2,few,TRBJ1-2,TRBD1,CASRGRGFYGYTF,TGTGCCAGCAGGGGCAGGGGGTTCTATGGCTACACCTTC
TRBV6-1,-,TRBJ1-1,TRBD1,CASSWTGGVAEAFF,TGTGCCAGCAGCTGGACAGGGGGAGTCGCTGAAGCTTTCTTT
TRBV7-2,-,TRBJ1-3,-,CASSIPLGTGNTIYF,TGTGCCAGCAGCATCCCCCTGGGGACAGGAAACACCATATATTTT
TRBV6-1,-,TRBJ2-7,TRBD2,CASSEVKRGYEQYF,TGTGCCAGCAGTGAAGTAAAGCGGGGCTACGAGCAGTACTTC
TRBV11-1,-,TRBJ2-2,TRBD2,CASKGKAGAAGNTGELFF,TGTGCCAGCAAGGGGAAAGCGGGAGCGGCAGGGAACACCGGGGAGCTGTTTTTT
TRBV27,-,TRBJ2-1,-,CASSPRTLPGIYNEQFF,TGTGCCAGCAGTCCCCGGACCCTCCCGGGGATATACAATGAGCAGTTCTTC
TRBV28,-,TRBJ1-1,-,CASSLADTEAFF,TGTGCCAGCAGTTTGGCGGACACTGAAGCTTTCTTT
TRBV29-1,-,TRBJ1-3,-,CSVESGVNGNTIYF,TGCAGCGTTGAATCGGGGGTGAATGGAAACACCATATATTTT
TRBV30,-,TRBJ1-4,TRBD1,CAWSPQGDTNEKLFF,TGTGCCTGGAGTCCCCAGGGGGATACTAATGAAAAACTGTTTTTT
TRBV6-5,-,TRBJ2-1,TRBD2,CASSYSSGRSYEQFF,TGTGCCAGCAGTTACTCTAGCGGGAGGTCGTATGAGCAGTTCTTC
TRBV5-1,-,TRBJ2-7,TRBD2,CASSLALAGGSYEQYF,TGCGCCAGCAGCTTGGCACTGGCGGGAGGCTCCTACGAGCAGTACTTC
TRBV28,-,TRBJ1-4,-,CASSPPDEAMNEKLFF,TGTGCCAGCAGTCCCCCGGATGAGGCAATGAATGAAAAACTGTTTTTT
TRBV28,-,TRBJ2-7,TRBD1,CASSLSLGQVAYEQYF,TGTGCCAGCAGTCTATCCCTCGGACAGGTGGCCTACGAGCAGTACTTC
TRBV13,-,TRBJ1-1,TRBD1,CASSEKTGGTEAFF,TGTGCCAGCAGCGAAAAGACAGGGGGCACTGAAGCTTTCTTT
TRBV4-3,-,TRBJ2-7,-,CASSPAALGAPYEQYF,TGCGCCAGCAGCCCAGCCGCGCTGGGGGCCCCCTACGAGCAGTACTTC
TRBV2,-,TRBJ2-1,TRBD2,CARAGTSTNYNEQFF,TGTGCCAGGGCGGGGACTAGTACCAACTACAATGAGCAGTTCTTC
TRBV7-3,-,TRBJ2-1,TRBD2,CASSPSGTSRGDEQFF,TGTGCCAGCAGCCCCTCAGGGACTTCCCGGGGGGATGAGCAGTTCTTC
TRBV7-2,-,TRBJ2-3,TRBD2,CASSLGGSGGDTQYF,TGTGCCAGCAGCTTAGGGGGGTCGGGAGGGGATACGCAGTATTTT
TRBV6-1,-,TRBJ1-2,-,CASSEGLSEIYAGYTF,TGTGCCAGCAGTGAAGGTCTTTCGGAGATCTATGCGGGCTACACCTTC
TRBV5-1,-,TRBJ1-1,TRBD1,CASRRRTGVMNTEAFF,TGCGCCAGCAGGAGACGGACAGGAGTTATGAACACTGAAGCTTTCTTT
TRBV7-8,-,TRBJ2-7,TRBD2,CASSFRLAGGEGIEQYF,TGTGCCAGCAGCTTCCGACTAGCGGGAGGGGAGGGAATCGAGCAGTACTTC
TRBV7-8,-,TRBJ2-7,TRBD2,CASSFSGGSYEQYF,TGTGCCAGCAGCTTTAGCGGGGGATCCTACGAGCAGTACTTC
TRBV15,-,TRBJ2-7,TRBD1,CATSTGTEKSYEQYF,TGTGCCACCAGCACAGGGACAGAAAAGTCCTACGAGCAGTACTTC
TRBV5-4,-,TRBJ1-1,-,CASSSNWGGTEAFF,TGTGCCAGCAGTTCTAATTGGGGGGGCACTGAAGCTTTCTTT
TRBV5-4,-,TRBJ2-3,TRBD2,CASSLGLAGATDTQYF,TGTGCCAGCAGCTTGGGTCTAGCGGGAGCTACAGATACGCAGTATTTT
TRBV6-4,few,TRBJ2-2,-,CASSAVADTGELFF,TGTGCCAGCAGTGCTGTAGCGGACACCGGGGAGCTGTTTTTT
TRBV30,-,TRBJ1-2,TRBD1,CAWSKIGQGVYGYTF,TGTGCCTGGAGTAAAATCGGACAGGGGGTTTATGGCTACACCTTC
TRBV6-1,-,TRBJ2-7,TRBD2,CASSGRTSGTYEQYF,TGTGCCAGCAGTGGCCGGACTAGCGGTACCTACGAGCAGTACTTC
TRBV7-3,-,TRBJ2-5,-,CASSAQGGQETQYF,TGTGCCAGCAGCGCCCAGGGTGGCCAAGAGACCCAGTACTTC
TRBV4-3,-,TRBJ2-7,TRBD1,CASSQDRTGSYEQYF,TGCGCCAGCAGCCAAGACAGGACAGGGAGCTACGAGCAGTACTTC
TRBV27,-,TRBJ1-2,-,CASSLFGPTGGYTF,TGTGCCAGCAGTTTATTTGGGCCTACCGGCGGCTACACCTTC
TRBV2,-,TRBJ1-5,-,CASRTQMGNQPQHF,TGTGCCAGCAGAACACAAATGGGCAATCAGCCCCAGCATTTT
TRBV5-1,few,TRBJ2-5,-,CASQRGRGLQETQYF,TGCGCCAGCCAGAGGGGCAGGGGTTTACAAGAGACCCAGTACTTC
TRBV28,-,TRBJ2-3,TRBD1,CASSLGTGTDTQYF,TGTGCCAGCAGTTTGGGGACAGGGACAGATACGCAGTATTTT
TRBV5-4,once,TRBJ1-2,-,CASSLEVGRLRRGGYTF,TGTGCCAGCAGCTTGGAGGTGGGTCGGCTAAGAAGAGGTGGCTACACCTTC
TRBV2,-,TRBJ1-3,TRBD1,CASRLDRVAGNTIYF,TGTGCCAGCAGACTAGACAGGGTGGCTGGAAACACCATATATTTT
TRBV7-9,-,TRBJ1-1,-,CASIKTGNTEAFF,TGTGCCAGCATCAAGACAGGTAACACTGAAGCTTTCTTT
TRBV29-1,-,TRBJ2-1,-,CSVEGWTVERLSYNEQFF,TGCAGCGTTGAAGGGTGGACAGTGGAACGACTCTCCTACAATGAGCAGTTCTTC
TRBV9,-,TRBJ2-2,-,CASSVDDRTGELFF,TGTGCCAGCAGCGTAGACGATAGAACCGGGGAGCTGTTTTTT
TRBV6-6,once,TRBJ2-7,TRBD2,CASSQSGRAGEQYF,TGTGCCAGCAGTCAAAGCGGGAGGGCTGGCGAGCAGTACTTC
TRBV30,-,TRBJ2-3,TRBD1,CAWGGQAYDTQYF,TGTGCCTGGGGCGGACAGGCCTACGATACGCAGTATTTT
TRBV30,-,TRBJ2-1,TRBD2,CAWSGGEGMVYEQFF,TGTGCCTGGAGCGGGGGGGAGGGAATGGTCTATGAGCAGTTCTTC
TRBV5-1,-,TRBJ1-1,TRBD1,CASSSDRGGTEAFF,TGCGCCAGCAGCTCGGACAGGGGTGGAACTGAAGCTTTCTTT
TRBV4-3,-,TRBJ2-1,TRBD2,CASSQGATSVQFF,TGCGCCAGCAGCCAAGGCGCGACTAGCGTGCAGTTCTTC
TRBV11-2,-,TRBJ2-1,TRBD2,CASSLDRGGQFF,TGTGCCAGCAGCTTAGATCGCGGGGGGCAGTTCTTC
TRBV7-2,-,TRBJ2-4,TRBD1,CASSRDREAKNIQYF,TGTGCCAGCAGCCGGGACAGGGAAGCCAAAAACATTCAGTACTTC
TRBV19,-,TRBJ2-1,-,CASSPSFITPRVGEQFF,TGTGCCAGTAGCCCCTCCTTTATAACACCGCGGGTGGGGGAGCAGTTCTTC